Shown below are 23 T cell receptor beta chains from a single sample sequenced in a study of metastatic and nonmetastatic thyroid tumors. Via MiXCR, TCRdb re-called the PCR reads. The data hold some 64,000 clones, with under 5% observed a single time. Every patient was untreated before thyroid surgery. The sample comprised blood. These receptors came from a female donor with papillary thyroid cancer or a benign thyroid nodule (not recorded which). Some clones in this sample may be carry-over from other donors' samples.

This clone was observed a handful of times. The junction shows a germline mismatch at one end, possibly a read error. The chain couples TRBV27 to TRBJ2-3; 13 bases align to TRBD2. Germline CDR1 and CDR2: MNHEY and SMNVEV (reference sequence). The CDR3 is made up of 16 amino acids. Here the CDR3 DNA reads TGTGCCAGAAGTTGCCGACTAGCGGGAGGAACAGGTACGCAGTATTTT. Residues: CARSCRLAGGTGTQYF.

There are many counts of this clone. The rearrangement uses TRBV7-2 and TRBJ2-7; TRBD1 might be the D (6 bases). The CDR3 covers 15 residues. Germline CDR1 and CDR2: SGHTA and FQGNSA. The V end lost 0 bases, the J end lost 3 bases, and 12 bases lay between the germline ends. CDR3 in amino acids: CASSLARTAFYEQYF. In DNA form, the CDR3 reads TGTGCCAGCAGCTTAGCTAGGACAGCCTTCTACGAGCAGTACTTC.

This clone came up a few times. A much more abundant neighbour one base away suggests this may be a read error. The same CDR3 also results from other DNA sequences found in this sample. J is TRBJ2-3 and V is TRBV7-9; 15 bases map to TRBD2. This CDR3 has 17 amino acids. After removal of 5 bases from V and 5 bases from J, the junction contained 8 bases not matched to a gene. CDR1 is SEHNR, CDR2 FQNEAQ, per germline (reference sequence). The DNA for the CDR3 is TGTGCCAGCAGCCCGTCGGGACTAGCGGGGGGTGGAGATACGCAGTATTTT. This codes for CASSPSGLAGGGDTQYF.

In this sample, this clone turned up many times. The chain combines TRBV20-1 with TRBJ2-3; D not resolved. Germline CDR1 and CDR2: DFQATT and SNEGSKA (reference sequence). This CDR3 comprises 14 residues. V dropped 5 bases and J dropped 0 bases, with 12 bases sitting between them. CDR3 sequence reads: CSAWSAASTDTQYF. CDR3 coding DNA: TGCAGTGCTTGGTCGGCAGCTAGCACAGATACGCAGTATTTT.

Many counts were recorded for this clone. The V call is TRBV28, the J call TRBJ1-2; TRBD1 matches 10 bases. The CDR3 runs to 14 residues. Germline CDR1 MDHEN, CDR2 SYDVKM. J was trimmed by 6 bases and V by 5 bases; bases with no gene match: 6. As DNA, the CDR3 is TGTGCCAGCAGTCTGGTGGGACAGGGGAATGGCTACACCTTC. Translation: CASSLVGQGNGYTF.

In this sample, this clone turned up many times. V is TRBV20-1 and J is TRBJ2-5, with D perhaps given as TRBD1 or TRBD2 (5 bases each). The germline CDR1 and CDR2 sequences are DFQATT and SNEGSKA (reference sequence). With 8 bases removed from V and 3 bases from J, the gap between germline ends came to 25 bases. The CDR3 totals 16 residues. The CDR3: CSIPSNSGTTEETQYF. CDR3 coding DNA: TGCAGTATACCGAGTAACTCCGGGACGACAGAAGAGACCCAGTACTTC.

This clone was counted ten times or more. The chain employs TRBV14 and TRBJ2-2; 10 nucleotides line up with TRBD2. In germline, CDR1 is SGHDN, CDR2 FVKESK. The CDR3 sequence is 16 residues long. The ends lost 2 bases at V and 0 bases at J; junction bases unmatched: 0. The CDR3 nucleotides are TGTGCCAGCAGCCAACTAGCGGGAGCGAACACCGGGGAGCTGTTTTTT. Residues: CASSQLAGANTGELFF.

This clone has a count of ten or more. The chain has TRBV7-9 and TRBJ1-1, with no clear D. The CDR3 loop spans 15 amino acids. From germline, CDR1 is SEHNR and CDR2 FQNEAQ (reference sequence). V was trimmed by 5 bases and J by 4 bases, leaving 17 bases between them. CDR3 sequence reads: CASSGGYLSGTEAFF. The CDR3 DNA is TGTGCCAGCAGCGGAGGCTATCTGTCGGGCACTGAAGCTTTCTTT.

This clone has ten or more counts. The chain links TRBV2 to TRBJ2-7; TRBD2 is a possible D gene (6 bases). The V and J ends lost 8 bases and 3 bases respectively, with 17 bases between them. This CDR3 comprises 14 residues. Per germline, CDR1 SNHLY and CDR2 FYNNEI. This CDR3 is CASALSGTFYEQYF. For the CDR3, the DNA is TGTGCCAGCGCCCTTTCCGGGACTTTCTACGAGCAGTACTTC.

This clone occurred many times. CDR3 nucleotides: TGCAGCGTCCAATACAGCGGTGGGGCTTTCTTT. It is translated as CSVQYSGGAFF. The V gene is TRBV29-1, the J gene TRBJ1-1; D ambiguous. Trimming removed 6 bases from V and 11 bases from J, with 16 bases in between. Germline V gene sequence: CDR1 SQVTM, CDR2 ANQGSEA. The CDR3 covers 11 residues.

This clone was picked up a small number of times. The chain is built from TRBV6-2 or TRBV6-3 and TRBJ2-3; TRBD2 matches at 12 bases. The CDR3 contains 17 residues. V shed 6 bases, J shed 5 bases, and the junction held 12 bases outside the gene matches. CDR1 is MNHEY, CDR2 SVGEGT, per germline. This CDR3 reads CASRTGLAGRGVDTQYF. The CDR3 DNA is TGTGCCAGCAGGACAGGACTAGCGGGAAGGGGAGTAGATACGCAGTATTTT.

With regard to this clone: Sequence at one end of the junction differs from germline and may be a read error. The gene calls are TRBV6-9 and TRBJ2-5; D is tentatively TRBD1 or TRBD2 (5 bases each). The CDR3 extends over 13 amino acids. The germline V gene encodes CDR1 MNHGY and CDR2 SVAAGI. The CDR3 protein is CVSSYGTQETQYF. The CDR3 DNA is TGTGTCAGCAGTTACGGGACCCAAGAGACCCAGTACTTC.

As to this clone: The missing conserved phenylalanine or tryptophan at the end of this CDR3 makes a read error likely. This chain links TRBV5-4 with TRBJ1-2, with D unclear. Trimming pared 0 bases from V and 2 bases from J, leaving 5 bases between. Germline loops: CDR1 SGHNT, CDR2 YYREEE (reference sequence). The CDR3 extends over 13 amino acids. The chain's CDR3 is CASSLEGNYGYTI. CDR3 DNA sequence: TGTGCCAGCAGCTTGGAAGGGAACTATGGCTACACCATC.

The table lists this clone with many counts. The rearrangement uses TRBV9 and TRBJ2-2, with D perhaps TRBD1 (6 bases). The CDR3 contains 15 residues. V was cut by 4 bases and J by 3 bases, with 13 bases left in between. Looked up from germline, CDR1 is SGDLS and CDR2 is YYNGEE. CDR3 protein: CASSPQGMDTGELFF. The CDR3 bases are TGTGCCAGCAGCCCACAGGGTATGGACACCGGGGAGCTGTTTTTT. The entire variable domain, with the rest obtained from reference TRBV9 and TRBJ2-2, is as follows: DSGVTQTPKHLITATGQRVTLRCSPRSGDLSVYWYQQSLDQGLQFLIQYYNGEERAKGNILERFSAQQFPDLHSELNLSSLELGDSALYFCASSPQGMDTGELFFGEGSRLTVL.

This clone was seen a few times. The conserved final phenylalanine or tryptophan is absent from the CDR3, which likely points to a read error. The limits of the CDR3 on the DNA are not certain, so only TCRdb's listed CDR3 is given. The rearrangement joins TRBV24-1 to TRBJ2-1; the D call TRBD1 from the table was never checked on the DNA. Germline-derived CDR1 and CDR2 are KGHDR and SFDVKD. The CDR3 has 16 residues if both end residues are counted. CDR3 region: CATSDFPGKPPHEQLL.

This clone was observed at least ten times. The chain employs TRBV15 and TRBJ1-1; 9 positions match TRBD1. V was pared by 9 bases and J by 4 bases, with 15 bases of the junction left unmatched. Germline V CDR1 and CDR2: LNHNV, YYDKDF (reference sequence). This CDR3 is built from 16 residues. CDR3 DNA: TGTGCCACGCTCCGGGCCCTCGGGACAGGGTCCACTGAAGCTTTCTTT. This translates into CATLRALGTGSTEAFF.

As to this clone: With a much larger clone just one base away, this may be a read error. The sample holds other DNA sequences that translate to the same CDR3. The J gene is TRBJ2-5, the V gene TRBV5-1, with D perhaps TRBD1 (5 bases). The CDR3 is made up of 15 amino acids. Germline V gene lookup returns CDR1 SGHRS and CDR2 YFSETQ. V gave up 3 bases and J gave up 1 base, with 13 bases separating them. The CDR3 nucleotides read TGCGCCAGCAGCTATGGACAACAATTCCAAGAGACCCAGTACTTC. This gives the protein CASSYGQQFQETQYF.

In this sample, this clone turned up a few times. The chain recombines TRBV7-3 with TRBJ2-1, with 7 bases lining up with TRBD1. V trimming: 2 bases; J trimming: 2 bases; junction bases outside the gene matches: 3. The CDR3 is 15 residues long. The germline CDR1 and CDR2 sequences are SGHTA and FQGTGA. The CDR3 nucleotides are TGTGCCAGCAGCTTAGACGACAGGGCCTACAATGAGCAGTTCTTC. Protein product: CASSLDDRAYNEQFF. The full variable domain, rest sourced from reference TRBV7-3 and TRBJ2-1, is GAGVSQTPSNKVTEKGKYVELRCDPISGHTALYWYRQSLGQGPEFLIYFQGTGAADDSGLPNDRFFAVRPEGSVSTLKIQRTERGDSAVYLCASSLDDRAYNEQFFGPGTRLTVL.

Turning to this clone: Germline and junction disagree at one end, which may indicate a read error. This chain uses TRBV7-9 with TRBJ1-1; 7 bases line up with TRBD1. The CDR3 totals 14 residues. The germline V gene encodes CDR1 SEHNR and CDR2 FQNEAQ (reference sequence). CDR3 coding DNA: TGTGCCAGCAGCTTGACAGGGTGGAGGACTGAAGCTTTTTTT. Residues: CASSLTGWRTEAFF.

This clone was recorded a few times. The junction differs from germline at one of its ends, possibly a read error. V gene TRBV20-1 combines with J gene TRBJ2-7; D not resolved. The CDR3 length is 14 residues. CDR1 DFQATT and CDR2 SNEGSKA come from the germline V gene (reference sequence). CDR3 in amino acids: CNARGGQSRYEQYF. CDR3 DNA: TGCAATGCTAGAGGTGGGCAATCCCGCTACGAGCAGTACTTC.

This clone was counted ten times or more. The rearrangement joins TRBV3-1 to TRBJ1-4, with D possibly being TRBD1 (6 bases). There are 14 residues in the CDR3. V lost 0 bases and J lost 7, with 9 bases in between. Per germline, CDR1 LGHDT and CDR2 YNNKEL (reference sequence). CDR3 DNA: TGTGCCAGCAGCCAAGAGGGGGGCGGTGAAAAACTGTTTTTT. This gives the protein CASSQEGGGEKLFF.

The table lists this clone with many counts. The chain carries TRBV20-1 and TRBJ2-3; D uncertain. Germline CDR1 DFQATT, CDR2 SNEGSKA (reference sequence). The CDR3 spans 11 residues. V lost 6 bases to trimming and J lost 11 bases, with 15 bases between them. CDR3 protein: CSAPRRGWQYF. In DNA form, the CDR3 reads TGCAGTGCGCCGAGAAGAGGATGGCAGTATTTT.

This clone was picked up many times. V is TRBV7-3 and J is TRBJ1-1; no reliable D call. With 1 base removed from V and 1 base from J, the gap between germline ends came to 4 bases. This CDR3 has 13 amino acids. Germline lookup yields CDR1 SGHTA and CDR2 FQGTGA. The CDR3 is CASSLIGNTEAFF. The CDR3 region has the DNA TGTGCCAGCAGCTTAATCGGGAACACTGAAGCTTTCTTT.